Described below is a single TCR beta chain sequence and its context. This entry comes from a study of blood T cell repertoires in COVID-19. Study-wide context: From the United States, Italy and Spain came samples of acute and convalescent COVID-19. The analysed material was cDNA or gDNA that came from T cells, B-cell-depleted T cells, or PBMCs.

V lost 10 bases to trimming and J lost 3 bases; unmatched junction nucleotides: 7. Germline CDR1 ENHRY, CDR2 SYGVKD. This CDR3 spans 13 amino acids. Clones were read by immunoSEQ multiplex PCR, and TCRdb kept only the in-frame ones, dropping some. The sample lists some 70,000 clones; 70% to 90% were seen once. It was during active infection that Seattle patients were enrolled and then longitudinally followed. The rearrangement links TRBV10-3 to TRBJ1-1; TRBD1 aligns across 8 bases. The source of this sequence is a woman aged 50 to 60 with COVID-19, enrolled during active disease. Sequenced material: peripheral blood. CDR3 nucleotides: TGTGCCAGCCAGGGGGCGGCTTACACTGAAGCTTTCTTT. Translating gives CASQGAAYTEAFF.